Given below is one T cell receptor (beta chain) in context. The entry originates in a study of T cell changes during pregnancy in multiple sclerosis. V was clipped by 10 bases and J by 10 bases, with 17 bases between them. This CDR3 is 13 amino acids long. Germline V gene lookup returns CDR1 MNHNS and CDR2 SASEGT. Clones were read by immunoSEQ multiplex PCR, and TCRdb kept only the in-frame ones, dropping some. The sample consists of 30,000 or so clones, roughly 89% of them appearing once. V is TRBV6-1 and J is TRBJ1-6; perhaps TRBD1 as D (6 bases). Sample: CD8+ T cells from peripheral blood mononuclear cells, taken in the second trimester of pregnancy. The clonotype was recovered from a female donor with multiple sclerosis, enrolled in a pregnancy study. CDR3: CATRGPGGSPLHF. The CDR3, as DNA: TGTGCCACCAGGGGCCCCGGCGGGTCACCCCTCCACTTT.